This TCR beta chain comes out of a study of OX40 agonist ivuxolimab in advanced cancers. In the study overall: Ivuxolimab, which targeted the costimulatory receptor OX40 (CD134), was an agonistic, fully human IgG2 monoclonal antibody. Intravenous ivuxolimab was administered to patients every 2 weeks at six dose levels: 0.01, 0.1, 0.3, 1.5, 3 and 10 mg/kg. Among the roughly 50 dose-escalation patients, around 20 had hepatocellular carcinoma, 15 or so melanoma, 9 renal cell carcinoma and 9 head and neck cancer. In the dose-escalation cohort, around four fifths of patients were male, and the mean age was roughly 56 years with a range of roughly 23 to 79. Prior anti-PD-1, anti-PD-L1 or anti-CTLA-4 therapy was permitted, and about 40% of dose-escalation patients had received checkpoint inhibitors. Partial responses occurred in three dose-escalation patients: two with cutaneous melanoma and one with hepatocellular carcinoma. Peripheral TCRbeta sequencing was intended to test whether TCR sequence diversity was altered and clonal T-cell expansion was caused by ivuxolimab. The monotherapy dose-escalation portion (N of about 49 patients) of the phase I ivuxolimab trial is reported in the paper.

Patients with a history of autoimmune disease or receiving systemic immunosuppression were excluded from the trial. Peripheral blood for TCR sequencing was drawn from every dose cohort at baseline, at cycle 4 day 1 and at cycle 7 day 1. Samples were obtained from an open-label, multicenter, first-in-human phase I dose-escalation trial of ivuxolimab. Adults with locally advanced or metastatic melanoma, renal cell carcinoma, hepatocellular carcinoma or head and neck squamous cell carcinoma were enrolled in the trial. Before TCR sequencing, CD4+ T cells and CD8+ T cells from peripheral blood were sorted into separate populations. The paper as a whole reports these results and caveats: In the 0.1-3.0 mg/kg groups, partial responders were among the patients with the lowest normalized peripheral clonal expansion, particularly in CD8+ T cells. Clonal expansion of both CD4+ and CD8+ blood T cells was observed from baseline to week 6 at doses 0.1 to 3.0 mg/kg. Low levels of normalized T-cell clonal expansion were also shown by some nonresponding patients. After ivuxolimab, CD8+ T cells had more expanded clones than CD4+ T cells on average. Which antigens the clonally expanded peripheral T cells were specific for was not determined.

Points on this clone: No antigen is known for it. One base away there is no much larger clone; base qualities are not given.

V and J are trimmed by 4 bases and 6 bases, and the gene matches miss 7 bases of the junction. Spanning cysteine to phenylalanine, the CDR3 consists of 16 amino acids. Here the CDR3 DNA is all that survives: 48 bases in frame from base 1. The germline V gene provides CDR1 LGHNA and CDR2 YNFKEQ. To sequence the TCRbeta CDR3 region, genomic DNA was isolated from the sorted cells. The immunoSEQ Assay was used to sequence the TCRbeta CDR3 regions. TCRdb's version of the immuneACCESS table is confined to in-frame rearrangements and falls short of the full clone set. An unresolved V gene accounts for under half of the shortfall where checked; the remainder is of unknown origin. The sample profile shows 77,000 or so clones; 80% to 95% of them were found once. Around 1.9% of the sample rests with the top ten.

This sequence uses TRBV4-2 and TRBJ1-5; the junction holds 12 bases that match TRBD1. This TCR was sampled from an adult with an advanced solid tumor such as melanoma, head and neck, liver or kidney cancer. The specimen comprised CD4+ or CD8+ T cells sorted from blood, sampled in a trial of the OX40 agonist ivuxolimab. CDR3 protein: CASSLHGTGGGQPQHF. The DNA sequence follows: TGTGCCAGCAGCCTCCATGGGACAGGGGGCGGTCAGCCCCAGCATTTT.